This TCR beta chain was sequenced during a study of cytomegalovirus exposure and HLA in healthy donors. Study background: From HLA-typed donors, an early data release held about 92 million unique TCRs.

PCR used 60 Vbeta primers and 13 Jbeta primers. The method was immunoSEQ multiplex PCR; TCRdb's version includes in-frame clones alone and lacks a portion of them. The table includes tens of thousands of clones, around 80% detected once. Germline CDR1 reads SEHNR; CDR2 reads FQNEAQ (reference sequence). The CDR3 sequence is 14 residues long. Trimming shortened V by 5 bases and J by 0 bases, and 10 bases separated the two germline ends. The chain carries TRBV7-9 and TRBJ1-1; D perhaps matches TRBD1 (6 bases). The sample comprised PBMCs. The clonotype originates from a man aged 25 to 45 in good health and CMV-seronegative. CDR3 loop: CASSPGVMNTEAFF. The CDR3, as DNA: TGTGCCAGCAGCCCAGGGGTTATGAACACTGAAGCTTTCTTT.